Detailed here is one T cell receptor beta chain. Its antigen is not identified. Trimming removed 8 bases at V and 2 bases at J, with 12 bases between. Germline CDR1 SNHLY, CDR2 FYNNEI. This CDR3 has 13 residues. The entry originates in a study of cytomegalovirus exposure and HLA in healthy donors. Study results and caveats: Sequencing probably produced one cluster of sequence variants that were highly shared. Rare TCR sequences predominated, though certain public TCRs were found in many donors.

The PCR ran on 60 Vbeta and 13 Jbeta primers. Clones were read by immunoSEQ multiplex PCR, and TCRdb kept only the in-frame ones, dropping some. The sample yields 150,000 to 200,000 clones, 70% to 80% seen once. Sequencing was performed on PBMCs. J is TRBJ2-5 and V is TRBV2; tentative D call: TRBD1 (5 bases). This receptor was taken from a woman between 45 and 60 years old in good health and CMV-seronegative. CDR3 in amino acids: CASGRDNQETQYF. The CDR3 nucleotides read TGTGCCAGCGGCAGGGATAATCAAGAGACCCAGTACTTC.